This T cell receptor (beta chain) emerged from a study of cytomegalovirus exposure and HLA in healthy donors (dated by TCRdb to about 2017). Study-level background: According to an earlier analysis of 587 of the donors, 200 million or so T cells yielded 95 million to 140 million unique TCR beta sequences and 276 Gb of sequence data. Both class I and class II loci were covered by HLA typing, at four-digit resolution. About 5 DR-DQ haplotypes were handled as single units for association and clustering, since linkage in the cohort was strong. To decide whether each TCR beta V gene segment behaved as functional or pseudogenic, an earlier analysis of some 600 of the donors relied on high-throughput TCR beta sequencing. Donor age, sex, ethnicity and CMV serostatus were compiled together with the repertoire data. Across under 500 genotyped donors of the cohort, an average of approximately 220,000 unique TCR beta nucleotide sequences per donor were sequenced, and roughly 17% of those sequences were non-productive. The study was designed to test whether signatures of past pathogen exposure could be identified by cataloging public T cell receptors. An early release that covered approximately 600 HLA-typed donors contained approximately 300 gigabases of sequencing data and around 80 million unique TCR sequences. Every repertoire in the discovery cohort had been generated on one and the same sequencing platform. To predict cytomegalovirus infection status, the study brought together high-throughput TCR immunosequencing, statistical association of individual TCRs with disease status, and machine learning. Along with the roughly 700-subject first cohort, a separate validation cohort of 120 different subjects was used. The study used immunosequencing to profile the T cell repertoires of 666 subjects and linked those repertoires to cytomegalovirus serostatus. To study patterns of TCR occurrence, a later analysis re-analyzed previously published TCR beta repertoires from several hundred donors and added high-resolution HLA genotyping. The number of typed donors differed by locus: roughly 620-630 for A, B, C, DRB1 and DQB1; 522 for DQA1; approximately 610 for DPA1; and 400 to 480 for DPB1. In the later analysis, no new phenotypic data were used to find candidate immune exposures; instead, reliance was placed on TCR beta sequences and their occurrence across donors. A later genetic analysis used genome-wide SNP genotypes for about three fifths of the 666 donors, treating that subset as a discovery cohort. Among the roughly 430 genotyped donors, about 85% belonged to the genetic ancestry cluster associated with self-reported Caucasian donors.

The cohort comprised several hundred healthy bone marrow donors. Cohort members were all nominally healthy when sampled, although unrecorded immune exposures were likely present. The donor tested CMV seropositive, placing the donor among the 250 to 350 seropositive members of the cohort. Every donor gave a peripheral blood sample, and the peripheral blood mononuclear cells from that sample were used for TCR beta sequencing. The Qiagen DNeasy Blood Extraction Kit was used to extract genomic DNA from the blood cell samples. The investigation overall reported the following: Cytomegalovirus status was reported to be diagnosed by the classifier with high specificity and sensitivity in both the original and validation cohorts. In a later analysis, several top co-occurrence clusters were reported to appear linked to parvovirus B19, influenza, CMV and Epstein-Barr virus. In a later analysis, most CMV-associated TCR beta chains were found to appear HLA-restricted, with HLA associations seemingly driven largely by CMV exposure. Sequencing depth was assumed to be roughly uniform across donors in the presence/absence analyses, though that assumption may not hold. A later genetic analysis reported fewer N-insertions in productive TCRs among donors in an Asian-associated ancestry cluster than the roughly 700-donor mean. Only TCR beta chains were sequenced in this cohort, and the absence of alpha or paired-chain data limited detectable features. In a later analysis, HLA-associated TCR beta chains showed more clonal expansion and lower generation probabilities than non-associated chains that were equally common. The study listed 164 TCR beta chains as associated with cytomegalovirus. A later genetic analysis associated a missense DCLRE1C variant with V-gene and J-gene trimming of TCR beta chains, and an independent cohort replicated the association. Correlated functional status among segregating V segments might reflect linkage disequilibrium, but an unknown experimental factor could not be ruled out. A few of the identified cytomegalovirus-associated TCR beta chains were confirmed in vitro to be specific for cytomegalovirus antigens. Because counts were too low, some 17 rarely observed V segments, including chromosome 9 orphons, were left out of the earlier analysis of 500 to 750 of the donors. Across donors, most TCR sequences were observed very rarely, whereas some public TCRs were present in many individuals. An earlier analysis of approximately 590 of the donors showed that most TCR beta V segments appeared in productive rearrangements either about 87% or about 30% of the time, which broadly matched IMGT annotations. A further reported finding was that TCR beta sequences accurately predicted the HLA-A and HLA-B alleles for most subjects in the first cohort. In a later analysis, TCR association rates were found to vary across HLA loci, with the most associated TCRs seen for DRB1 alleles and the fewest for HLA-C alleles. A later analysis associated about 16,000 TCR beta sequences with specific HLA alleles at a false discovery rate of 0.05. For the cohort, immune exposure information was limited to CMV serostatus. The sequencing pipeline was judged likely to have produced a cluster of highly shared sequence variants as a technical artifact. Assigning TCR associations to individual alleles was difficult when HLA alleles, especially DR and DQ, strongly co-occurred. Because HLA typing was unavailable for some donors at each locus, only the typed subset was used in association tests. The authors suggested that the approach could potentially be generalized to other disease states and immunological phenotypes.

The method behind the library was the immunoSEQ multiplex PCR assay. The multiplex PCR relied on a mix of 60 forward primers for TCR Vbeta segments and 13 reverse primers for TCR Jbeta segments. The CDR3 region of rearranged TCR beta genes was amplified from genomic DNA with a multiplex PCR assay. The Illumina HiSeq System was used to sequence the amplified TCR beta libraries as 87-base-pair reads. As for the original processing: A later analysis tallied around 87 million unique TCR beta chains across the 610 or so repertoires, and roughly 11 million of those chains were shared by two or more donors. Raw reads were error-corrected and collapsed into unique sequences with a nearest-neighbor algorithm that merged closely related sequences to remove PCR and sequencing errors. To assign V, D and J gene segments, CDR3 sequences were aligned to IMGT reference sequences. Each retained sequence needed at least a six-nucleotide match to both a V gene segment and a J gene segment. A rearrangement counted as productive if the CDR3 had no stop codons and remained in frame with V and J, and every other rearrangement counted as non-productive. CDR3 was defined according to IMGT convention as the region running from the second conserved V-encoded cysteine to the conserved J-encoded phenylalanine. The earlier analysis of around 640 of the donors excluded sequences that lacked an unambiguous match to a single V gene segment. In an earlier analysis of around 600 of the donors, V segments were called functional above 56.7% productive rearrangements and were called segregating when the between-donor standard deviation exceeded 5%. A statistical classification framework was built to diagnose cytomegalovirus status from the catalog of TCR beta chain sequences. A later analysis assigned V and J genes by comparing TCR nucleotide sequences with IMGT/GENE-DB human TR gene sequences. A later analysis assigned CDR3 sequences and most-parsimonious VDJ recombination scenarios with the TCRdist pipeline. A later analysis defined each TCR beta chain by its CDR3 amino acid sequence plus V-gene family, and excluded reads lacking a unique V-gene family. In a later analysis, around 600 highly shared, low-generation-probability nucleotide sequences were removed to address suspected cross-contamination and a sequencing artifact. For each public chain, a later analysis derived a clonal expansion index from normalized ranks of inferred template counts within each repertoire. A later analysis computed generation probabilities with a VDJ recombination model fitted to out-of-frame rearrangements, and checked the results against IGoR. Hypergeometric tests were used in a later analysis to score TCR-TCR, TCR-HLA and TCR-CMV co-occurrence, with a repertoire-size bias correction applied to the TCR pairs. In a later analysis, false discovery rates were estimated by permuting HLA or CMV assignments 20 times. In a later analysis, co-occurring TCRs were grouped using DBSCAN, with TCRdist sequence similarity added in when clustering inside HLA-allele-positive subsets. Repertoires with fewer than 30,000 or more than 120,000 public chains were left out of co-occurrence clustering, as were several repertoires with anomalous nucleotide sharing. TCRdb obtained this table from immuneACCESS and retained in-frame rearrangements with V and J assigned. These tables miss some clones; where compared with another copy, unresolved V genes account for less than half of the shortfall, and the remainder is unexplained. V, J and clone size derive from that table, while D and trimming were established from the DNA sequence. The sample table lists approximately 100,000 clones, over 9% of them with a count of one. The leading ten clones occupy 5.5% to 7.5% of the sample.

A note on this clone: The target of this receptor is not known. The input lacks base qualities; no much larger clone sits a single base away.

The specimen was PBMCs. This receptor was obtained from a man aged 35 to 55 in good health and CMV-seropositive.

The DNA sequence is given as TGTGCCAGCAGCTTAGATTCCGCCGGACAGGGCTCTGGCTACACCTTC. Translated, this is CASSLDSAGQGSGYTF. The chain is encoded by TRBV11-2 joined to TRBJ1-2, and TRBD1 matches 8 of the central bases. The CDR3 holds 16 amino acids from the cysteine to the phenylalanine. Only the CDR3 DNA stays, 48 bases, in frame from base 1. As encoded in the germline V gene, CDR1 is SGHAT while CDR2 is FQNNGV. Relative to germline, V is missing 0 bases and J is missing 7 bases, with 10 bases of the junction outside any gene match.